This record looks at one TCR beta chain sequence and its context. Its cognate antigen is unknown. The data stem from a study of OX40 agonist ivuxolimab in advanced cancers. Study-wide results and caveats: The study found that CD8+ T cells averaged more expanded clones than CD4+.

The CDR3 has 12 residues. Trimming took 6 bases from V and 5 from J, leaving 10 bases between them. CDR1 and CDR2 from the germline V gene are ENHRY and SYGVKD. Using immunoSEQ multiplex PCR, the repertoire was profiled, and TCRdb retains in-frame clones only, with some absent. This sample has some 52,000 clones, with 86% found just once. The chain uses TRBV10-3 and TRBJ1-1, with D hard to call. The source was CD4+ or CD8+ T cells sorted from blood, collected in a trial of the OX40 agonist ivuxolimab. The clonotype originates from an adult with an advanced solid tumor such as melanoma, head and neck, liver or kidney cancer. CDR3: CAIRDPETEAFF. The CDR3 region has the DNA TGTGCCATCAGGGACCCGGAGACTGAAGCTTTCTTT.